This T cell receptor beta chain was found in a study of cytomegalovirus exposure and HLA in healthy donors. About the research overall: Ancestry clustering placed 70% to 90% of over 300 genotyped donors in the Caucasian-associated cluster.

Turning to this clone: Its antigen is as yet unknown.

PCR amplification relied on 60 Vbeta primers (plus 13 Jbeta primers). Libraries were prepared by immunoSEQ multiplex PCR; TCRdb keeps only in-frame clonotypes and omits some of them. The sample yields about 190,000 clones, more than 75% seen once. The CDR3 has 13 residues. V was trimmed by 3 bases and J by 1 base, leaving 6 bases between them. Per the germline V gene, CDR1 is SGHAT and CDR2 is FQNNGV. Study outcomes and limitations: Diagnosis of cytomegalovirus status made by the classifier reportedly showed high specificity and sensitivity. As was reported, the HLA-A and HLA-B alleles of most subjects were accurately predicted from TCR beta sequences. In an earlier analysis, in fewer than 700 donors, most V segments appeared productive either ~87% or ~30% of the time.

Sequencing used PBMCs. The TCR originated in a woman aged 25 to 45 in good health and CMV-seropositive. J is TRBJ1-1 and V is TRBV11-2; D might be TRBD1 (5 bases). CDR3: CASSLTENTEAFF. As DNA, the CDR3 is TGTGCCAGCAGCTTGACAGAGAACACTGAAGCTTTCTTT.